Listed below are T cell receptor beta chains from one sample, sequenced in a study of Graves' ophthalmopathy and Graves' hyperthyroidism. One entry per CDR3 protein results from TCRdb running MiXCR on the multiplex PCR reads. This table has about 220,000 distinct CDR3 sequences, about 22% appearing once. The sample comprised peripheral blood. The receptors stem from a woman in her 50s with Graves' ophthalmopathy. Each CDR3 is given with its conserved first and last residue. D genes are given only for firm matches. For some rows the clone size is stated as once, few or many, or as a class when expanded; others skip it.

J gene,V gene,clone size,D gene,CDR3 protein,CDR3 DNA
TRBJ2-7,TRBV29-1,many,.,CSVGRSGLAYEQYF,TGCAGCGTGGGCCGGTCGGGACTTGCCTACGAGCAGTACTTC
TRBJ2-5,TRBV6-1,many,.,CASSEVSQETQYF,TGTGCCAGCAGTGAAGTCTCCCAAGAGACCCAGTACTTC
TRBJ2-7,TRBV6-1,.,.,CASRKYLAGPSSYEQYF,TGTGCCAGCAGAAAGTATCTAGCTGGCCCAAGCTCCTACGAGCAGTACTTC
TRBJ2-7,TRBV11-1,few,.,CASSASLTGEVHEQYF,TGTGCCAGCAGCGCATCACTCACCGGGGAGGTCCACGAGCAGTACTTC
TRBJ1-6,TRBV20-1,many,.,CSARDLGPSYNSPLHF,TGCAGTGCTAGAGATTTGGGGCCCTCCTATAATTCACCCCTCCACTTT
TRBJ2-2,TRBV6-5,many,TRBD2,CASRRTSGPGELFF,TGTGCCAGCAGGCGGACTAGCGGTCCCGGGGAGCTGTTTTTT
TRBJ1-1,TRBV29-1,many,.,CSVDRLEPEAFF,TGCAGCGTTGACAGGTTGGAACCTGAAGCTTTCTTT
TRBJ1-6,TRBV7-2,.,.,CASSLASEFLNSPLHF,TGTGCCAGCAGCTTAGCGTCTGAGTTTCTTAATTCACCCCTCCACTTT
TRBJ1-6,TRBV28,many,.,CASSVGNSPLHF,TGTGCCAGCAGCGTGGGGAATTCACCCCTCCACTTT
TRBJ1-1,TRBV20-1,many,.,CSAYDKNTEAFF,TGCAGTGCGTACGACAAGAACACTGAAGCTTTCTTT
TRBJ1-6,TRBV12-3/TRBV12-4,few,TRBD1,CASSFRGQESSYNSPLHF,TGTGCCAGCAGTTTCAGGGGACAGGAGAGCTCCTATAATTCACCCCTCCACTTT
TRBJ2-4,TRBV6-5,.,TRBD2,CASSYSGSGRGLNIQYF,TGTGCCAGCAGTTACTCAGGCAGCGGGAGAGGGCTAAACATTCAGTACTTC
TRBJ2-7,TRBV11-3,.,.,CASSPRSNSYEQYF,TGTGCCAGCAGCCCCCGATCAAACTCCTACGAGCAGTACTTC
TRBJ1-5,TRBV28,many,.,CASSLGHRNQPQHF,TGTGCCAGCAGTTTGGGACACCGCAATCAGCCCCAGCATTTT
TRBJ2-7,TRBV6-1,many,.,CASSEDRRAYLFEQYF,TGTGCCAGCAGTGAAGATCGCAGGGCCTACCTTTTCGAGCAGTACTTC
TRBJ1-1,TRBV18,many,.,CASSSQGSGLNTEAFF,TGTGCCAGCTCCTCACAGGGCAGTGGGCTGAACACTGAAGCTTTCTTT
TRBJ2-5,TRBV20-1,many,.,CSAARGAPETQYF,TGCAGTGCTGCACGGGGGGCTCCGGAGACCCAGTACTTC
TRBJ1-1,TRBV11-1,many,.,CASSSAGIGLGTEAFF,TGTGCCAGCAGCTCGGCCGGGATCGGCCTGGGCACTGAAGCTTTCTTT
TRBJ2-7,TRBV19,many,TRBD2,CASSIDPPGLAGAGEQYF,TGTGCCAGTAGTATAGACCCCCCGGGACTAGCGGGAGCTGGCGAGCAGTACTTC
TRBJ2-3,TRBV28,few,.,CASSSFGGGTDTQYF,TGTGCCAGCAGTTCTTTTGGGGGCGGGACAGATACGCAGTATTTT
TRBJ2-7,TRBV6-1,many,TRBD1,CASRQTGTGTFYEQYF,TGTGCCAGCAGACAAACCGGGACAGGGACTTTCTACGAGCAGTACTTC
TRBJ2-5,TRBV6-1,many,.,CASSEQDLTLQETQYF,TGTGCCAGCAGTGAGCAGGACCTGACTCTCCAAGAGACCCAGTACTTC
TRBJ2-2,TRBV7-7,many,TRBD2,CASSSVAGGLTGELFF,TGTGCTAGCAGCTCCGTAGCGGGAGGGCTCACCGGGGAGCTGTTTTTT
TRBJ1-2,TRBV19,many,TRBD1,CASNPDRGLNYGYTF,TGTGCCAGTAATCCCGACAGGGGGCTTAACTATGGCTACACCTTC